The rows below give T cell receptor beta chains drawn from one sample of a study of somatic mutations in cytotoxic T cells in rheumatoid arthritis. TCRdb's copy holds only in-frame clones and misses some; the assay was immunoSEQ multiplex PCR. The sample includes about 25,000 clones, roughly 87% seen only once; the top ten take 5.2%. Sequencing used CD8+ T cells sorted from blood. These TCRs come from a man between 50 and 59 years old in good health. Both conserved end residues are part of each CDR3. The D gene is left open where the match is weak. Some rows have no size entry. The others give once, few or many, or a class for an expanded clone.

.	TRBV28	TRBJ1-1	.	TGTGCCAGCAGTTTAGGTAGAACGAACACTGAAGCTTTCTTT	CASSLGRTNTEAFF
TRBD2	TRBV13	TRBJ2-1	.	TGTGCCAGCAGCTTAGGGACTAGCGGGCATGAGCAGTTCTTC	CASSLGTSGHEQFF
.	TRBV27	TRBJ2-7	.	TGTGCCAGCAGTTTACGGCTAGCTGAAGAGCAGTACTTC	CASSLRLAEEQYF
TRBD1	TRBV28	TRBJ1-1	.	TGTGCCAGCAGGACCCAGGGGGCTAGAACTGAAGCTTTCTTT	CASRTQGARTEAFF
.	TRBV6-6	TRBJ2-3	.	TGTGCCAGCAGTTACAGAAGTGCGGGGCCAGATACGCAGTATTTT	CASSYRSAGPDTQYF
TRBD1	TRBV7-9	TRBJ2-7	.	TGTGCCAGCAGCTCCGACAGGGCCCACGAGCAGTACTTC	CASSSDRAHEQYF
.	TRBV6-6	TRBJ1-2	.	TGTGCCAGCAGTTACTCGAAAGGGGAAGGCTACACCTTC	CASSYSKGEGYTF
.	TRBV11-2	TRBJ2-3	.	TGTGCCAGCAGCTTAGGTGGAGATACGCAGTATTTT	CASSLGGDTQYF
.	TRBV29-1	TRBJ1-1	few	TGCAGCGCCTTACTTATGGGGCTAGAGAACACTGAAGCTTTCTTT	CSALLMGLENTEAFF
TRBD2	TRBV7-9	TRBJ2-1	.	TGTGCCAGCAGCTCCACTAAAGCGGGGGGCGTTGAGCAGTTCTTC	CASSSTKAGGVEQFF
.	TRBV13	TRBJ2-5	once	TGTGCCAGCAGCTTAGGTCAGGGTCGGGAGACCCAGTACTTC	CASSLGQGRETQYF
TRBD2	TRBV29-1	TRBJ2-5	.	TGCAGGGGGGACCCGGGGGGGAAGGGAGAGACCCAGTACTTC	CRGDPGGKGETQYF
.	TRBV28	TRBJ2-7	.	TGTGCCAGCAGTTTCCCCGGGGACCTCTACGAGCAGTACTTC	CASSFPGDLYEQYF
.	TRBV7-9	TRBJ1-4	.	TGTGCCAGCAGCTTAGCGGGTCACAGAGAAAAAAAACTGTTTTTT	CASSLAGHREKKLFF
TRBD2	TRBV19	TRBJ2-1	.	TGTGCCAGTCTTCCTACTAGCGGGAGTCTCGATGAGCAGTTCTTC	CASLPTSGSLDEQFF
.	TRBV9	TRBJ1-2	once	TGTGCCAGCAGCGTAGGCGCCCCGAGAAACTATGGCTACACCTTC	CASSVGAPRNYGYTF
.	TRBV7-9	TRBJ2-7	.	TGTGCCAGCAGGTCGGGCTCTGGGGGCAACGAGCAGTACTTC	CASRSGSGGNEQYF
.	TRBV2	TRBJ1-5	few	TGTGCCAGCAGTGGACGGCCAAATCAGCCCCAGCATTTT	CASSGRPNQPQHF